This TCR beta chain was identified in a study of T cells in Graves' hyperthyroidism and ophthalmopathy (dated 2019 in TCRdb). About the investigation overall: Peripheral blood was sampled at the time of initial diagnosis, prior to any treatment. Prospective prediction of ophthalmopathy was tested in an independent validation cohort of 18 to 20 hyperthyroidism patients and 17 patients who later progressed to ophthalmopathy. TCR V-J signatures able to tell the groups apart were searched for in a discovery cohort of around 95 patients, of whom more than 40 had Graves' ophthalmopathy and roughly 57 had stable Graves' hyperthyroidism. The 100 or so discovery patients were randomly divided into training and test sets at a 7:3 ratio. After blood sampling, hyperthyroidism patients were treated with methimazole at a starting dose of 30 mg daily, and ophthalmopathy patients were treated with high-dose intravenous methylprednisolone. The paper describes TCR Vbeta CDR3 sequencing of some 130 peripheral blood samples, made up of around 41 ophthalmopathy patients, 70 to 80 hyperthyroidism patients and roughly 17 progressor patients. The study also compared thyroid tissue and blood T-cell repertoires from five or six Graves' hyperthyroidism patients. Study-wide findings and limitations: Sample size was not statistically predetermined, and investigators were not blinded to group allocation. Most expanded thyroid clonotypes (frequency above 0.001) were also found in blood, which suggests that blood repertoires may mirror thyroid immune responses. A model built on a 13 V-J signature distinguished ophthalmopathy from stable hyperthyroidism, reaching around 87% sensitivity and under 84% specificity in cross-validation and 80%/75% in testing. In validation, the model predicted progression to ophthalmopathy a median of roughly 6.2 months before onset, with roughly 70% sensitivity and 72.22% specificity.

TCR beta CDR3 regions were amplified from RNA transcripts. The TCR CDR3 was subjected to a first round of RT-PCR using the HTBI primer set and the Qiagen OneStep RT-PCR kit. The libraries were constructed in a second round of multiplex PCR and then size-selected and purified. Sequencing of the libraries was done on an Illumina HiSeq2000 using paired-end 100 bp reads. In the paper's pipeline: SOAPnuke was used to process the raw data, removing reads that contained adapters or uncalled bases, had a mean Phred below 15, or lacked an exact match to the constant primer or identifier. COPE v1.2.5 was used to merge high-quality paired reads, and clonotypes were defined as unique nucleotide sequences. Clonotypes were aligned to IMGT TRBV, TRBD and TRBJ reference segments using MiTCR v1.1. Only V-J combinations with frequency above 0.0001, covering about 99% of repertoires, were analysed. The TCS score was defined as F50 (clonal expansion) divided by E x V (chaos), with BLOSUM62-based TCRdist calculated between CDR3 peptides within each V-J. Welch's t-statistics and random forest reduced approximately 520 V-J features to around 14, which were used in a naive Bayes classifier (R e1071). TCRdb reanalyzed the raw reads on its own, using fastp at Q25 for trimming and MiXCR for clone calling, and kept in-frame beta chains. When rows share a CDR3 protein, they turn into one entry using the most common DNA and genes. These V and J calls rely on TCRdb rather than the paper's analysis. This sample comprises 500,000 or so distinct CDR3 sequences, roughly a sixth of them detected only once. Approximately 16% of the sample is in the top ten clones.

The CDR3, cysteine through phenylalanine, is 12 amino acids long. Just CDR3 DNA is preserved here, 36 bases in frame from base 1. Trimming at the junction amounts to 2 bases on V and 9 bases on J, and the germline ends lie 8 bases apart. Looking up the germline V gene (reference sequence) yields CDR1 MNHEY and CDR2 SMNVEV. Moderately to severely active disease, a Clinical Activity Score of at least 3, a NOSPECS grade of at least 4, and a duration under 3 months were present in ophthalmopathy patients. Patients with uncontrolled infections, other autoimmune diseases, pregnancy or lactation were excluded. Diagnoses were established on the basis of clinical symptoms, serum thyroxine and TRAb, thyroid ultrasound, and orbital computed tomography. PBMCs were separated from around 9.1 ml of fresh peripheral blood using Ficoll-Paque density gradient centrifugation. Total RNA was extracted using Trizol reagent, and RNA quality was assessed on an Agilent 2100 Bioanalyzer.

In regard to this clonotype: Its specific antigen is unknown. No much larger clone exists at a distance of one base, and base qualities are not known.

Input material: blood. The sequence was obtained from a young woman with Graves' ophthalmopathy. In this chain, TRBV27 is recombined with TRBJ2-1; the D gene assignment is ambiguous. The base sequence is TGTGCCAGCAGTTTACAGCGAGGTGAGCAGTTCTTC. Its protein product is CASSLQRGEQFF.